One sample yielded the 27 T cell receptor beta chains listed below, sequenced in a study of OX40 agonist ivuxolimab in advanced cancers. Assay used: immunoSEQ multiplex PCR; TCRdb lists only in-frame clones, some missing. This sample carries about 69,000 clones, around 89% of them seen once, and the ten largest clones take 10% to 13%. The sequenced sample was CD4+ or CD8+ T cells sorted from blood, obtained in a trial of the OX40 agonist ivuxolimab. The receptor set was obtained from an adult with an advanced solid tumor such as melanoma, head and neck, liver or kidney cancer.

The V call is TRBV18, the J call TRBJ2-1, with TRBD2 identical over 10 bases. V lost 5 bases to trimming and J lost 10 bases; unmatched junction nucleotides: 14. Germline V gene lookup returns CDR1 KGHSH and CDR2 LQKENI. The CDR3 is 16 residues long. Written as DNA, the CDR3 is TGTGCCAGCTCAACGGGGCTAGCGGGAGCGGGGGTAGAGCAGTTCTTC. This gives the protein CASSTGLAGAGVEQFF.

A single count supports this clone. This rearrangement joins TRBV30 to TRBJ2-3; 10 nucleotides match TRBD1. This CDR3 contains 15 residues. The germline V gene encodes CDR1 GTSNPN and CDR2 SVGIG (reference sequence). Unmatched junction bases numbered 5, after V lost 5 bases and J lost 0 bases. CDR3 amino acids: CAWAEGQGSTDTQYF. For the CDR3, the DNA is TGTGCCTGGGCCGAGGGACAGGGGAGCACAGATACGCAGTATTTT.

The V call is TRBV28, the J call TRBJ1-3; D is ambiguous. Trimming pared 2 bases from V and 3 bases from J, leaving 5 bases between. CDR1 MDHEN and CDR2 SYDVKM come from the germline V gene. CDR3 size: 13 residues. Here the CDR3 reads CASSLGGGNTIYF. CDR3 in DNA: TGTGCCAGCAGTTTAGGCGGTGGAAACACCATATATTTT.

V usage is TRBV19 and J usage is TRBJ2-7; D might be TRBD2 (5 bases). Germline loops: CDR1 LNHDA, CDR2 SQIVND (reference sequence). This CDR3 has 15 amino acids. V was clipped by 1 base and J by 2 bases, with 12 bases between them. CDR3 DNA sequence: TGTGCCAGTAGTATAGGAGCGGAGGTCACCTACGAGCAGTACTTC. Protein product: CASSIGAEVTYEQYF.

This clone was counted between two and nine times. The J gene is TRBJ1-2, the V gene TRBV18; D is ambiguous. Trimming left V 10 bases short and J 1 base short, with 16 bases between. CDR1 and CDR2 (germline): KGHSH, LQKENI. The CDR3 length is 14 residues. In DNA form, the CDR3 reads TGTGCCACCACTCAGACAACAGATAACTATGGCTACACCTTC. Translating it yields CATTQTTDNYGYTF.

CDR3 DNA: TGTGCCAGCAGTTTATACGCGTACGAGCAGTACTTC. Its translation is CASSLYAYEQYF. This chain joins TRBV28 and TRBJ2-7; D is unresolved. This CDR3 has 12 residues. The germline V gene encodes CDR1 MDHEN and CDR2 SYDVKM. V lost 1 base and J 4 bases, leaving 5 bases between the germline ends.

Here the CDR3 reads CASSPQRQGQGYTF. Here the CDR3 DNA reads TGTGCCAGCAGTCCCCAAAGACAGGGTCAGGGCTACACCTTC. This chain connects TRBV27 to TRBJ1-2, with 7 bases matching TRBD1. Germline CDR1 reads MNHEY; CDR2 reads SMNVEV (reference sequence). With 5 bases clipped from V and 8 bases from J, the junction kept 11 bases outside the gene matches. The CDR3 contains 14 residues.

This chain connects TRBV6-1 to TRBJ2-5; D unclear. The length of the CDR3 is 10 residues. Trimming took off 3 bases at V and 9 bases at J, with 5 bases between the two ends. CDR1 and CDR2 (germline): MNHNS, SASEGT. The CDR3 sequence: CASSDGAQYF. The CDR3 nucleotides are TGTGCCAGCAGTGACGGAGCCCAGTACTTC.

The chain employs TRBV10-3 and TRBJ1-5, with no clear D. CDR1 ENHRY and CDR2 SYGVKD come from the germline V gene. This CDR3 is built from 14 residues. The V end was cut by 2 bases, the J end by 3 bases, with 8 bases between. The CDR3: CAISEDGNNQPQHF. CDR3 in DNA: TGTGCCATCAGTGAGGACGGCAACAATCAGCCCCAGCATTTT.

The chain uses TRBV4-1 and TRBJ2-7; TRBD1 is a possible D gene (5 bases). Germline CDR1 MGHRA, CDR2 YSYEKL. There are 15 residues in the CDR3. V was pared by 1 base and J by 3 bases, with 13 bases between. CDR3 region: CASSQAGSQGYEQYF. The CDR3 region has the DNA TGCGCCAGCAGCCAAGCAGGGTCTCAGGGCTACGAGCAGTACTTC.

The chain employs TRBV7-6 and TRBJ2-5, with TRBD2 identical over 9 bases. CDR1 is SGHVS and CDR2 is FNYEAQ in the germline V gene. This CDR3 contains 15 residues. V lost 5 bases to trimming and J lost 7 bases; unmatched junction nucleotides: 11. The CDR3, as DNA: TGTGCCAGCAGCGTAAATAGCGGGAGTCCAGGGACCCAGTACTTC. Amino acid sequence: CASSVNSGSPGTQYF.

The gene calls are TRBV19 and TRBJ2-1; D unclear. V shed 3 bases and J shed 7 bases, with 4 bases lying between them. Germline V gene lookup returns CDR1 LNHDA and CDR2 SQIVND (reference sequence). The CDR3 has 11 amino acids. This CDR3 reads CASSIRNEQFF. The CDR3 nucleotides are TGTGCCAGTAGTATCCGAAATGAGCAGTTCTTC.

This chain joins TRBV7-2 and TRBJ1-5; D may be TRBD1 (5 bases). CDR1 is SGHTA, CDR2 FQGNSA, per germline. V lost 1 base, J lost 6 bases, and 10 bases lay in between. The CDR3 length is 14 residues. The CDR3 nucleotides read TGTGCCAGCAGCTTAGTCAGGGAAATTCAGCCCCAGCATTTT. Translating it yields CASSLVREIQPQHF. Supplemented by reference TRBV7-2 and TRBJ1-5, the full variable domain reads GAGVSQSPSNKVTEKGKDVELRCDPISGHTALYWYRQSLGQGLEFLIYFQGNSAPDKSGLPSDRFSAERTGGSVSTLTIQRTQQEDSAVYLCASSLVREIQPQHFGDGTRLSIL.

The J gene is TRBJ2-1, the V gene TRBV4-2; 9 bases align to TRBD1. The length of the CDR3 is 15 residues. Germline CDR1 is LGHNA and CDR2 is YNFKEQ. The trim removed 7 bases at V and 5 bases at J, leaving 9 bases unmatched. The CDR3 nucleotides read TGTGCCAGCACACCCGGACAGGGGTCTGACAATGAGCAGTTCTTC. Translated: CASTPGQGSDNEQFF.

The V and J genes are TRBV28 and TRBJ1-1; D is undetermined. Trimming left V 5 bases short and J 0 bases short, with 7 bases between. Germline V CDR1 and CDR2: MDHEN, SYDVKM. This CDR3 has 13 amino acids. The CDR3 region has the DNA TGTGCCAGCAGTGCCAATTTGAACACTGAAGCTTTCTTT. Protein product: CASSANLNTEAFF.

This chain uses TRBV2 with TRBJ2-1; D ambiguous. Germline assignment: CDR1 SNHLY and CDR2 FYNNEI. The V end lost 4 bases, the J end lost 10 bases, and 5 bases lay between the germline ends. The CDR3 covers 10 residues. The CDR3: CASSVVEQFF. The CDR3 nucleotides are TGTGCCAGCAGTGTTGTAGAGCAGTTCTTC.

This chain connects TRBV9 to TRBJ2-1; 8 bases are shared with TRBD1. Germline CDR1 SGDLS, CDR2 YYNGEE. With 0 bases clipped from V and 9 bases from J, the junction kept 8 bases outside the gene matches. The CDR3 totals 15 residues. This CDR3 reads CASSVADRGWSEQFF. Written as DNA, the CDR3 is TGTGCCAGCAGCGTAGCTGACAGGGGATGGTCTGAGCAGTTCTTC.

This rearrangement joins TRBV9 to TRBJ2-1, with 9 bases aligning to TRBD2. CDR3 length equals 15 residues. Germline V CDR1 and CDR2: SGDLS, YYNGEE. After removal of 1 base from V and 8 bases from J, the junction contained 7 bases not matched to a gene. The DNA for the CDR3 is TGTGCCAGCAGCGTATCTCTAGCGGGATGGGATGAGCAGTTCTTC. Encoded protein: CASSVSLAGWDEQFF.

This clone was picked up a small number of times. This chain uses TRBV27 with TRBJ2-1, with D uncertain. The CDR3 extends over 14 amino acids. Trimming took 7 bases from V and 0 from J, leaving 10 bases between them. Germline assignment: CDR1 MNHEY and CDR2 SMNVEV (reference sequence). CDR3 residues: CASTSYGSYNEQFF. The CDR3 coding sequence is TGTGCCAGCACTTCTTATGGCTCCTACAATGAGCAGTTCTTC.

The chain uses TRBV6-1 and TRBJ1-5; D call uncertain. The V gene's germline CDR1 is MNHNS and CDR2 SASEGT. V gave up 4 bases and J gave up 7 bases, with 14 bases separating them. The CDR3 extends over 14 amino acids. The CDR3: CASSATDQVQPQHF. The CDR3 DNA reads as TGTGCCAGCAGTGCAACCGATCAAGTCCAGCCCCAGCATTTT.

The rearrangement links TRBV28 to TRBJ2-3, with unresolved D. The CDR3 has 14 amino acids. Deletions cut 6 bases from V and 1 base from J, with 11 bases between. Germline assignment: CDR1 MDHEN and CDR2 SYDVKM. This CDR3 reads CASSPLVGTDTQYF. CDR3 DNA sequence: TGTGCCAGCAGCCCCTTAGTCGGCACAGATACGCAGTATTTT.

This clone was observed a single time. The V gene is TRBV11-2, the J gene TRBJ2-7; a weak D match, TRBD2 (6 bases). Trimming stripped 5 bases from V and 0 bases from J, with 17 bases between. This CDR3 contains 16 residues. The germline V gene encodes CDR1 SGHAT and CDR2 FQNNGV. The CDR3 region is CASSHPRGSGSYEQYF. The DNA of the CDR3 is TGTGCCAGCAGCCATCCCCGGGGTAGCGGCTCCTACGAGCAGTACTTC.

The chain recombines TRBV5-1 with TRBJ2-5, with 7 bases matching TRBD2. CDR3 length: 13 amino acids. J gave up 2 bases and V 4 bases, and 2 bases lay outside the gene matches. Germline V gene data show CDR1 as SGHRS and CDR2 as YFSETQ. CDR3 loop: CASSRGVQETQYF. Written as DNA, the CDR3 is TGCGCCAGCAGCCGGGGGGTGCAAGAGACCCAGTACTTC.

The chain couples TRBV5-1 to TRBJ2-5, with D possibly TRBD1 on 5 matching bases. The CDR3 totals 14 residues. V lost 3 bases to trimming and J lost 5 bases, with 14 bases between them. Germline loops: CDR1 SGHRS, CDR2 YFSETQ. CDR3 amino acids: CASSSAGLGETQYF. The DNA of the CDR3 is TGCGCCAGCAGCTCCGCAGGGCTCGGCGAGACCCAGTACTTC.

This chain links TRBV6-1 with TRBJ2-2; 12 bases fit TRBD2. The CDR3 spans 18 residues. Germline trimming cut 1 base from V and 8 bases from J; bases unmatched to any gene: 11. CDR1 is MNHNS, CDR2 SASEGT, per germline. The CDR3 sequence is CASSEGSPASGRDGELFF. The CDR3 DNA reads as TGTGCCAGCAGTGAAGGGTCCCCGGCTAGCGGGAGGGATGGGGAGCTGTTTTTT.

In its sample, this clone was seen a few times. The chain links TRBV18 to TRBJ1-1, with D perhaps matching TRBD1 (6 bases). The CDR3 totals 14 residues. V was clipped by 3 bases and J by 1 base, with 9 bases between them. Germline CDR1 and CDR2: KGHSH and LQKENI. CDR3 residues: CASSPSTGNTEAFF. DNA for the CDR3: TGTGCCAGCTCACCCTCGACAGGGAACACTGAAGCTTTCTTT. The variable domain in full, completed from reference TRBV18 and TRBJ1-1, reads NAGVMQNPRHLVRRRGQEARLRCSPMKGHSHVYWYRQLPEEGLKFMVYLQKENIIDESGMPKERFSAEFPKEGPSILRIQQVVRGDSAAYFCASSPSTGNTEAFFGQGTRLTVV.

This chain joins TRBV6-1 and TRBJ1-2, with D tentatively TRBD1 (5 bases). The germline V gene has CDR1 MNHNS and CDR2 SASEGT. The V end was cut by 7 bases, the J end by 7 bases, with 16 bases between. There are 13 residues in the CDR3. The CDR3 spells CASTWTVGRGYTF. The CDR3 DNA is TGTGCCAGCACTTGGACGGTGGGACGTGGCTACACCTTC.